The 15 T cell receptor beta chains in this list originate from one sample, sequenced in a study of blood T cell repertoires in COVID-19. The protocol was immunoSEQ multiplex PCR, while the TCRdb copy is restricted to in-frame clones and leaves out a portion. The sample gives 110,000 to 150,000 clones, 86% of which show up once; less than 4.5% is in the top ten. Sequenced: PBMCs or T cells enriched from blood (not recorded which). The receptors were gathered from a man in his fifties who had recovered from COVID-19.

The V call is TRBV7-2, the J call TRBJ1-2; 7 nucleotides agree with TRBD1. This CDR3 contains 12 residues. Germline loops: CDR1 SGHTA, CDR2 FQGNSA. Trimming took 3 bases from V and 8 from J; bases not matched to a gene: 3. The CDR3 sequence: CASSLTGLGYTF. CDR3 DNA: TGTGCCAGCAGCTTGACAGGGCTCGGCTACACCTTC.

V is TRBV7-9 and J is TRBJ1-6; D is unclear. Germline V lookup: CDR1 SEHNR, CDR2 FQNEAQ (reference sequence). Deletions cut 5 bases from V and 7 bases from J, with 9 bases between. This CDR3 contains 13 residues. CDR3 amino acids: CASSPEVNSPLHF. As DNA, the CDR3 is TGTGCCAGCAGCCCAGAGGTGAATTCACCCCTCCACTTT. The variable domain in full, completed from reference TRBV7-9 and TRBJ1-6, reads DTGVSQNPRHKITKRGQNVTFRCDPISEHNRLYWYRQTLGQGPEFLTYFQNEAQLEKSRLLSDRFSAERPKGSFSTLEIQRTEQGDSAMYLCASSPEVNSPLHFGNGTRLTVT.

This clone occurred a few times. J is TRBJ1-5 and V is TRBV24-1; D is unclear. Germline-derived CDR1 and CDR2 are KGHDR and SFDVKD. The CDR3 extends over 13 amino acids. V lost 6 bases and J lost 0, with 5 bases in between. The CDR3 region has the DNA TGTGCCACCAGTTTCGGTAGCAATCAGCCCCAGCATTTT. As protein: CATSFGSNQPQHF.

This clone was counted a few times. The rearrangement joins TRBV5-1 to TRBJ1-4; 7 positions match TRBD1. V shed 0 bases and J 7 bases; nucleotides not matched to a gene: 3. CDR3 length equals 14 residues. In germline, CDR1 is SGHRS, CDR2 YFSETQ. CDR3 sequence (DNA): TGCGCCAGCAGCTTGGCGACAGGGAGTGAAAAACTGTTTTTT. Its protein product is CASSLATGSEKLFF.

V and J are TRBV18 and TRBJ1-2; tentatively, D is TRBD1 (6 bases). Germline loops: CDR1 KGHSH, CDR2 LQKENI. The V end lost 0 bases, the J end lost 8 bases, and 10 bases lay between the germline ends. CDR3 size: 13 residues. CDR3 sequence (DNA): TGTGCCAGCTCACCACCCGGGACAATCGGCTACACCTTC. Translated, it gives CASSPPGTIGYTF.

The chain has TRBV6-5 and TRBJ1-4, with D perhaps matching TRBD1 (5 bases). From germline, CDR1 is MNHEY and CDR2 SVGAGI. V gave up 0 bases and J gave up 5 bases, with 10 bases separating them. The CDR3 is made up of 15 amino acids. CDR3: CASSYSHRTNEKLFF. In DNA form, the CDR3 reads TGTGCCAGCAGTTACTCACACAGGACGAATGAAAAACTGTTTTTT.

This chain joins TRBV7-3 and TRBJ1-2, with a weak D call TRBD1 (6 bases). The CDR3 has 13 residues. Trimming cost V 5 bases and J 2 bases, with 9 bases left between them. Germline loops: CDR1 SGHTA, CDR2 FQGTGA. CDR3 bases: TGTGCCAGCAGCCCAACAGGGAACTATGGCTACACCTTC. It yields the protein CASSPTGNYGYTF. The full variable domain, its missing parts supplied by reference TRBV7-3 and TRBJ1-2, is GAGVSQTPSNKVTEKGKYVELRCDPISGHTALYWYRQSLGQGPEFLIYFQGTGAADDSGLPNDRFFAVRPEGSVSTLKIQRTERGDSAVYLCASSPTGNYGYTFGSGTRLTVV.

The count of this clone is one. The CDR3 is CASSSGGRGPGELFF. CDR3 nucleotides: TGTGCCAGCAGCTCTGGGGGCAGGGGACCCGGGGAGCTGTTTTTT. The chain has TRBV3-1 (or the pseudogene TRBV3-2) and TRBJ2-2, with a weak D call TRBD1 (6 bases). With 5 bases removed from V and 6 bases from J, the gap between germline ends came to 16 bases. Per the germline V gene, CDR1 is LGHDT and CDR2 is YNNKEL (reference sequence). The CDR3 contains 15 residues.

The chain has TRBV19 and TRBJ1-5, with 8 bases aligning to TRBD1. The CDR3 runs 14 residues. CDR1 and CDR2 from the germline V gene are LNHDA and SQIVND (reference sequence). Trimming cost V 9 bases and J 3 bases; bases outside gene matches: 7. CDR3 nucleotides: TGTGCCAGCGCCGGACAGGGCCCCAATCAGCCCCAGCATTTT. Translation: CASAGQGPNQPQHF.

The rearrangement joins TRBV28 to TRBJ1-4, with 8 bases fitting TRBD1. With V trimmed by 6 bases and J by 7 bases, 13 bases remained unmatched. The CDR3 covers 16 residues. The germline V gene encodes CDR1 MDHEN and CDR2 SYDVKM. The CDR3 DNA reads as TGTGCCAGCAGAAACAGTTATCAGGGGGCGCGTGAAAAACTGTTTTTT. It encodes CASRNSYQGAREKLFF.

The chain is built from TRBV27 and TRBJ1-5; 8 bases match TRBD1. Germline-derived CDR1 and CDR2 are MNHEY and SMNVEV (reference sequence). V gave up 6 bases and J gave up 5 bases; unmatched junction bases: 3. The CDR3 sequence is 13 residues long. CDR3 sequence reads: CASSYRGDQPQHF. The CDR3, as DNA: TGTGCCAGCAGCTACAGGGGGGATCAGCCCCAGCATTTT.

The chain has TRBV28 and TRBJ1-2; perhaps TRBD1 as D (5 bases). V was shortened by 6 bases and J by 7 bases, with 18 bases between the two germline ends. Germline loops: CDR1 MDHEN, CDR2 SYDVKM. This CDR3 is built from 14 residues. The CDR3 region has the DNA TGTGCCAGCAGCCCTGGGGGGGAATTAAGTGGCTACACCTTC. Translation gives CASSPGGELSGYTF.

This rearrangement joins TRBV7-3 to TRBJ2-2; TRBD1 matches 10 bases. V shed 1 base, J shed 6 bases, and the junction held 2 bases outside the gene matches. The CDR3 totals 15 residues. Germline V gene lookup returns CDR1 SGHTA and CDR2 FQGTGA. Here the CDR3 DNA reads TGTGCCAGCAGCTTAAGACAGGGGGCGGCCGGGGAGCTGTTTTTT. Encoded protein: CASSLRQGAAGELFF.

The gene calls are TRBV5-5 and TRBJ1-2, with D tentatively TRBD1 (5 bases). CDR1 is SGHKS, CDR2 YYEKEE, per germline (reference sequence). Trimming removed 0 bases at V and 10 bases at J, with 16 bases between. The CDR3 runs 14 residues. For the CDR3, the DNA is TGTGCCAGCAGCTTGGCCCATACGACAGAGGACTACACCTTC. This gives the protein CASSLAHTTEDYTF. The whole variable domain, filled in from reference TRBV5-5 and TRBJ1-2, reads DAGVTQSPTHLIKTRGQQVTLRCSPISGHKSVSWYQQVLGQGPQFIFQYYEKEERGRGNFPDRFSARQFPNYSSELNVNALLLGDSALYLCASSLAHTTEDYTFGSGTRLTVV.

The chain joins TRBV5-4 to TRBJ1-1, with D possibly matching TRBD1 (6 bases). With 4 bases removed from V and 4 bases from J, the gap between germline ends came to 17 bases. Germline V gene data show CDR1 as SGHNT and CDR2 as YYREEE (reference sequence). This CDR3 has 15 amino acids. The CDR3 sequence: CASSTSLQGRTEAFF. The CDR3 coding sequence is TGTGCCAGCAGCACCTCACTGCAGGGGCGCACTGAAGCTTTCTTT.